These 20 T cell receptor beta chains were all obtained from the same sample, sequenced in a study of shared clonotypes between healthy human individuals. Clones were sequenced by immunoSEQ multiplex PCR, and TCRdb holds only the in-frame ones, with some missing. The sample has 2.3 million or so clones, over 90% seen once. Sequencing used naive CD4+ T cells from PBMCs. Sample subset: CD45RA+ positively selected. Every receptor here comes from a man between 18 and 35 years old in good health. Some clones in this sample may be carry-over from other donors' samples.

The chain carries TRBV6-5 and TRBJ1-1; a possible D gene is TRBD1 (6 bases). Germline V lookup: CDR1 MNHEY, CDR2 SVGAGI. V lost 0 bases and J lost 4, with 15 bases in between. This CDR3 has 16 amino acids. The CDR3 DNA is TGTGCCAGCAGTTACTCTTCAGGGGATTGGGGCACTGAAGCTTTCTTT. Protein product: CASSYSSGDWGTEAFF.

This chain connects TRBV2 to TRBJ1-5, with TRBD1 as a possible D gene (5 bases). Germline values: CDR1 SNHLY, CDR2 FYNNEI. The CDR3 is 14 residues long. V lost 5 bases to trimming and J lost 3 bases, with 11 bases between them. The chain's CDR3 is CASSRRGTNQPQHF. The CDR3 nucleotides are TGTGCCAGCAGTCGCCGGGGCACCAATCAGCCCCAGCATTTT. Complete variable domain (other parts from reference TRBV2 and TRBJ1-5): EPEVTQTPSHQVTQMGQEVILRCVPISNHLYFYWYRQILGQKVEFLVSFYNNEISEKSEIFDDQFSVERPDGSNFTLKIRSTKLEDSAMYFCASSRRGTNQPQHFGDGTRLSIL.

V and J are TRBV5-8 and TRBJ1-4, with D perhaps matching TRBD1 (5 bases). Germline assignment: CDR1 SGHTS and CDR2 YDEGEE. V was pared by 3 bases and J by 5 bases, with 11 bases between. CDR3 length equals 14 residues. CDR3 sequence: CASSWGSRNEKLFF. DNA of the CDR3: TGTGCCAGCAGCTGGGGGTCACGGAATGAAAAACTGTTTTTT.

The chain is built from TRBV5-1 and TRBJ2-3, with D hard to call. Trimming left V 4 bases short and J 6 bases short, with 15 bases between. Germline CDR1 SGHRS, CDR2 YFSETQ. CDR3 size: 14 residues. The CDR3 is CASSLTGALDTQYF. The CDR3 nucleotides read TGCGCCAGCAGCCTGACTGGCGCCCTCGATACGCAGTATTTT. Complete variable domain (other parts from reference TRBV5-1 and TRBJ2-3): KAGVTQTPRYLIKTRGQQVTLSCSPISGHRSVSWYQQTPGQGLQFLFEYFSETQRNKGNFPGRFSGRQFSNSRSEMNVSTLELGDSALYLCASSLTGALDTQYFGPGTRLTVL.

The chain recombines TRBV2 with TRBJ2-1, with 7 bases that match TRBD2. This CDR3 spans 15 amino acids. Germline-derived CDR1 and CDR2 are SNHLY and FYNNEI. The V gene end was trimmed by 3 bases and the J gene end by 3 bases; junction bases not matched to a gene: 5. CDR3 bases: TGTGCCAGCAGTGAGTTCACTAGCGACTACAATGAGCAGTTCTTC. This sequence encodes CASSEFTSDYNEQFF.

In the case of this clone: Other DNA sequences from this sample encode an identical CDR3 as well. The V gene is TRBV5-1, the J gene TRBJ1-5, with D unresolved. There are 14 residues in the CDR3. The ends were cut back, 0 bases at V and 4 bases at J, with 8 bases in the middle. In germline, CDR1 is SGHRS, CDR2 YFSETQ. CDR3 DNA sequence: TGCGCCAGCAGCTTGGGGGCGGGAAATCAGCCCCAGCATTTT. Its protein product is CASSLGAGNQPQHF. The entire variable domain, with the rest obtained from reference TRBV5-1 and TRBJ1-5, is as follows: KAGVTQTPRYLIKTRGQQVTLSCSPISGHRSVSWYQQTPGQGLQFLFEYFSETQRNKGNFPGRFSGRQFSNSRSEMNVSTLELGDSALYLCASSLGAGNQPQHFGDGTRLSIL.

The rearrangement links TRBV25-1 to TRBJ1-1, with D perhaps matching TRBD1 (5 bases). This CDR3 has 15 amino acids. From germline, CDR1 is MGHDK and CDR2 SYGVNS. Trimming pared 4 bases from V and 0 bases from J, leaving 12 bases between. DNA of the CDR3: TGTGCCAGCAGTGCTATGACAGCCCTGAACACTGAAGCTTTCTTT. Translated: CASSAMTALNTEAFF.

The J gene is TRBJ2-7, the V gene TRBV7-3, with D possibly matching TRBD1 (6 bases). CDR3 size: 15 residues. The V and J ends lost 5 bases and 5 bases respectively, with 19 bases between them. From germline, CDR1 is SGHTA and CDR2 FQGTGA. CDR3 sequence: CASSPSRQGFHEQYF. CDR3 in DNA: TGTGCCAGCAGCCCCTCGCGGCAGGGGTTCCACGAGCAGTACTTC.

V gene TRBV9 combines with J gene TRBJ2-2; D is unclear. With 0 bases removed from V and 6 bases from J, the gap between germline ends came to 9 bases. Germline V gene sequence: CDR1 SGDLS, CDR2 YYNGEE. This CDR3 is built from 14 residues. The CDR3 sequence is CASSVERASGELFF. CDR3 DNA: TGTGCCAGCAGCGTAGAGCGAGCATCCGGGGAGCTGTTTTTT.

Worth noting for this clone: The same CDR3 is also encoded by other DNA sequences in this sample. J is TRBJ2-5 and V is TRBV7-3, with D tentatively TRBD1 (5 bases). The germline V gene encodes CDR1 SGHTA and CDR2 FQGTGA. Trimming cost V 1 base and J 3 bases, with 6 bases left between them. The CDR3 sequence is 13 residues long. CDR3 sequence reads: CASSLIREETQYF. Here the CDR3 DNA reads TGTGCCAGCAGCTTAATCAGGGAAGAGACCCAGTACTTC.

The V gene is TRBV29-1, the J gene TRBJ2-7; possibly TRBD1 for D (6 bases). The CDR3 extends over 12 amino acids. Germline V gene sequence: CDR1 SQVTM, CDR2 ANQGSEA. The germline V and J ends were trimmed by 4 bases and 1 base, with 8 bases remaining between them. Written as DNA, the CDR3 is TGCAGCGTTGCGGACAGTTCCTACGAGCAGTACTTC. Translation: CSVADSSYEQYF.

V usage is TRBV7-9 and J usage is TRBJ2-1; TRBD2 matches 8 bases. The CDR3 has 18 amino acids. The ends lost 1 base at V and 9 bases at J; junction bases unmatched: 17. CDR1 is SEHNR, CDR2 FQNEAQ, per germline (reference sequence). This CDR3 is CASSLVLGRREAGREQFF. The CDR3, as DNA: TGTGCCAGCAGCTTAGTTCTAGGTCGGCGGGAGGCCGGCCGTGAGCAGTTCTTC.

The chain carries TRBV5-1 and TRBJ2-7; TRBD2 might be the D (6 bases). Trimming left V 0 bases short and J 0 bases short, with 10 bases between. The CDR3 loop spans 15 amino acids. The V gene's germline CDR1 is SGHRS and CDR2 YFSETQ. Here the CDR3 reads CASSLDDGSSYEQYF. The CDR3 bases are TGCGCCAGCAGCTTGGACGACGGGAGCTCCTACGAGCAGTACTTC.

As for this clone: The sample contains more than one DNA sequence encoding this CDR3. The V and J genes are TRBV7-2 and TRBJ2-7, with D unclear. Trimming shortened V by 1 base and J by 1 base, and 8 bases separated the two germline ends. The CDR3 loop spans 14 amino acids. CDR1 and CDR2 from the germline V gene are SGHTA and FQGNSA. The CDR3 region has the DNA TGTGCCAGCAGCTTAGGGCTGGATTCCTACGAGCAGTACTTC. It is translated as CASSLGLDSYEQYF.

This clone was picked up one time. The J gene is TRBJ2-7, the V gene TRBV18, with TRBD2 matching 9 bases. The CDR3 is 13 residues long. The V segment lost 7 bases and the J segment 3 bases; nucleotides outside the gene matches: 4. Per the germline V gene, CDR1 is KGHSH and CDR2 is LQKENI. CDR3 sequence reads: CASCRTSDYEQYF. The CDR3 DNA reads as TGTGCCAGCTGCCGGACTAGCGACTACGAGCAGTACTTC.

A few counts support this clone. Other DNA sequences in this specimen translate into the identical CDR3. This chain uses TRBV5-5 with TRBJ1-5, with D unclear. Germline assignment: CDR1 SGHKS and CDR2 YYEKEE (reference sequence). Trimming pared 0 bases from V and 1 base from J, leaving 2 bases between. This CDR3 has 13 amino acids. The CDR3 DNA reads TGTGCCAGCAGCTTGGAGAGCAATCAGCCCCAGCATTTT. Residues: CASSLESNQPQHF.

With regard to this clone: Other nucleotide sequences from this sample produce the same CDR3. The chain links TRBV25-1 to TRBJ2-7; D remains ambiguous. The germline V gene has CDR1 MGHDK and CDR2 SYGVNS. The CDR3 consists of 11 residues. V lost 4 bases and J lost 4, with 5 bases in between. CDR3 residues: CASSGPYEQYF. Here the CDR3 DNA reads TGTGCCAGCAGTGGCCCTTACGAGCAGTACTTC.

This clone was observed a single time. The V and J genes are TRBV5-1 and TRBJ2-1; TRBD2 agrees at 7 bases. V dropped 4 bases and J dropped 4; count of bases not matched to a gene: 8. Germline CDR1 reads SGHRS; CDR2 reads YFSETQ. The CDR3 runs 15 residues. This CDR3 reads CASSGTGTNYNEQFF. CDR3 DNA sequence: TGCGCCAGCAGCGGGACCGGGACTAATTACAATGAGCAGTTCTTC.

As for this clone: Other DNA sequences of this sample code for an identical CDR3. The chain links TRBV5-1 to TRBJ1-1; no reliable D call. Trimming pared 2 bases from V and 0 bases from J, leaving 8 bases between. This CDR3 is 14 amino acids long. Germline lookup yields CDR1 SGHRS and CDR2 YFSETQ. The CDR3 coding sequence is TGCGCCAGCAGCTTACGCAGCATGAACACTGAAGCTTTCTTT. It encodes CASSLRSMNTEAFF.

The sample holds one count of this clone. The rearrangement links TRBV9 to TRBJ2-2; 13 positions agree with TRBD2. V trimming: 4 bases; J trimming: 4 bases; junction bases outside the gene matches: 10. Germline CDR1 and CDR2: SGDLS and YYNGEE. This CDR3 has 18 residues. In DNA form, the CDR3 reads TGTGCCAGCAGCACCAGGACTAGCGGGAGCGGACGCACCGGGGAGCTGTTTTTT. Residues: CASSTRTSGSGRTGELFF.